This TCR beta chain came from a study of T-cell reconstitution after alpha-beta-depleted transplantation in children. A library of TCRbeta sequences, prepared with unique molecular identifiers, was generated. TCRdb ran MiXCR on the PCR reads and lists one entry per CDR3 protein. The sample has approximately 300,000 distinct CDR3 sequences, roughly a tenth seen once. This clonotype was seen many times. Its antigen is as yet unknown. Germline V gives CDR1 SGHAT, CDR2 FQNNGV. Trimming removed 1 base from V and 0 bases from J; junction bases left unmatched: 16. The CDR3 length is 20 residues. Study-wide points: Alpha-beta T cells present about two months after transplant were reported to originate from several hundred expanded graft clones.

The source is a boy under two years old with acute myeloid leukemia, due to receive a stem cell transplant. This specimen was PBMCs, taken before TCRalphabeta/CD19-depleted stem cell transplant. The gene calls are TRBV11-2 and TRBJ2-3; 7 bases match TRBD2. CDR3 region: CASSLVPSGLQWDSTDTQYF. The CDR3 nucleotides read TGTGCCAGCAGCTTAGTCCCTAGCGGACTCCAGTGGGATAGCACAGATACGCAGTATTTT.